The T cell receptor (beta chain) described here comes from a study of radiotherapy plus CTLA-4 blockade in lung cancer. Focal radiation plus CTLA-4 blockade with ipilimumab was given to patients with chemo-refractory metastatic non-small-cell lung cancer. Concerning this clone: Antigen: not known.

Only in-frame clones appear in the TCRdb table, and some are missing; sequencing was by immunoSEQ multiplex PCR. Of 110,000 or so clones in the sample, roughly 74% were seen once. J lost 3 bases, V lost 8 bases, and 7 bases had no gene match. The CDR3 totals 15 residues. The germline V gene encodes CDR1 ENHRY and CDR2 SYGVKD. Overall study results and limits: Reports identified early blood T cell clone dynamics, with interferon-beta, as the best response predictor.

This TCR derives from a human donor with non-small cell lung cancer who had a partial response to radiotherapy plus ipilimumab. The J gene is TRBJ1-2, the V gene TRBV10-3; 12 bases fit TRBD1. Sequencing was performed on peripheral blood, taken from a patient treated with radiotherapy plus ipilimumab. The CDR3 DNA follows: TGTGCCATCGGGGACAGGGGGCAAGGGGACTATGGCTACACCTTC. It translates to CAIGDRGQGDYGYTF.